This T cell receptor beta chain derives from a study of cytomegalovirus exposure and HLA in healthy donors. The PCR contained 60 Vbeta and 13 Jbeta primers. This table comes from immunoSEQ multiplex PCR, and its TCRdb copy is limited to in-frame clones, with some not included. The top ten clones hold less than 4.5% of a sample with about 100,000 clones, 50% to 65% of them seen once. Between the trimmed V and J ends, which lost 4 bases and 5 bases, there was a span of 12 bases. Per the germline V gene, CDR1 is SGHRS and CDR2 is YFSETQ. The CDR3 totals 13 residues. The rearrangement joins TRBV5-1 to TRBJ2-5; TRBD2 might be the D (6 bases). The TCR was taken from a young man in good health and CMV-seropositive. The sample consisted of PBMCs. As DNA, the CDR3 is TGCGCCAGCAGCGTGGCGGGGTCGGAGACCCAGTACTTC. It codes for CASSVAGSETQYF. Combining the CDR3 with reference TRBV5-1 and TRBJ2-5 gives the whole variable domain KAGVTQTPRYLIKTRGQQVTLSCSPISGHRSVSWYQQTPGQGLQFLFEYFSETQRNKGNFPGRFSGRQFSNSRSEMNVSTLELGDSALYLCASSVAGSETQYFGPGTRLLVL.